The rows below give T cell receptor beta chains drawn from one sample of a study of OX40 agonist ivuxolimab in advanced cancers. TCRdb's table, derived via immunoSEQ multiplex PCR, lists solely in-frame clones and lacks some. Counted here are 45,000 to 60,000 clones, about nine tenths occurring once; the ten biggest clones make up around 12%. Source: CD4+ or CD8+ T cells sorted from blood, taken in a trial of the OX40 agonist ivuxolimab. These TCRs come from an adult with an advanced solid tumor such as melanoma, head and neck, liver or kidney cancer. Both conserved end residues are part of each CDR3. The order of the fields is V gene, D gene, J gene, CDR3 length, clone size, CDR3 protein, CDR3 DNA. A D gene is named only where the DNA matches it firmly. For some rows the clone size is stated as once, few or many, or as a class when expanded; others skip it.

v_call: TRBV5-1
d_call: -
j_call: TRBJ2-3
cdr3_length: 12
clone_size: -
cdr3_aa: CASSRPEDTQYF
cdr3_nt: TGCGCCAGCAGCCGTCCGGAAGATACGCAGTATTTT

v_call: TRBV11-2
d_call: -
j_call: TRBJ2-1
cdr3_length: 14
clone_size: -
cdr3_aa: CASSATSSYNEQFF
cdr3_nt: TGTGCCAGCAGTGCTACCAGCTCCTACAATGAGCAGTTCTTC

v_call: TRBV7-8
d_call: TRBD2
j_call: TRBJ2-3
cdr3_length: 17
clone_size: -
cdr3_aa: CASSLVPGGGFTDTQYF
cdr3_nt: TGTGCCAGCAGCTTAGTCCCGGGCGGGGGGTTCACAGATACGCAGTATTTT

v_call: TRBV27
d_call: -
j_call: TRBJ2-5
cdr3_length: 13
clone_size: -
cdr3_aa: CASSPAPPRDQYF
cdr3_nt: TGTGCCAGCAGCCCGGCCCCCCCAAGGGACCAGTACTTC

v_call: TRBV10-3
d_call: -
j_call: TRBJ1-2
cdr3_length: 14
clone_size: -
cdr3_aa: CAISAQEISYGYTF
cdr3_nt: TGTGCCATCAGTGCACAGGAGATAAGCTATGGCTACACCTTC

v_call: TRBV6-5
d_call: -
j_call: TRBJ2-7
cdr3_length: 13
clone_size: -
cdr3_aa: CASVFAEGGEQYF
cdr3_nt: TGTGCCAGCGTATTTGCCGAGGGGGGAGAGCAGTACTTC

v_call: TRBV6-6
d_call: -
j_call: TRBJ2-7
cdr3_length: 12
clone_size: -
cdr3_aa: CATTGNWYEQYF
cdr3_nt: TGTGCCACAACAGGGAATTGGTACGAGCAGTACTTC

v_call: TRBV7-9
d_call: -
j_call: TRBJ1-5
cdr3_length: 15
clone_size: -
cdr3_aa: CASSSGGGWDQPQHF
cdr3_nt: TGTGCCAGCAGCTCTGGTGGGGGCTGGGATCAGCCCCAGCATTTT

v_call: TRBV27
d_call: -
j_call: TRBJ1-1
cdr3_length: 13
clone_size: -
cdr3_aa: CASSLALNTEAFF
cdr3_nt: TGTGCCAGCAGTTTAGCCTTAAACACTGAAGCTTTCTTT

v_call: TRBV10-1
d_call: -
j_call: TRBJ1-4
cdr3_length: 16
clone_size: -
cdr3_aa: CASSDSRAGGYEKLFF
cdr3_nt: TGCGCCAGCAGCGACTCGAGGGCCGGAGGCTATGAAAAACTGTTTTTT

v_call: TRBV5-4
d_call: -
j_call: TRBJ2-3
cdr3_length: 15
clone_size: -
cdr3_aa: CASTQGGVSTDTQYF
cdr3_nt: TGTGCCAGCACCCAAGGCGGGGTAAGCACAGATACGCAGTATTTT

v_call: TRBV5-3
d_call: TRBD1
j_call: TRBJ2-7
cdr3_length: 15
clone_size: -
cdr3_aa: CARSYRGTSAYEQYF
cdr3_nt: TGTGCCAGAAGCTACAGGGGGACTTCTGCCTACGAGCAGTACTTC

v_call: TRBV4-1
d_call: TRBD1
j_call: TRBJ2-7
cdr3_length: 15
clone_size: -
cdr3_aa: CASSQTGQGVYEQYF
cdr3_nt: TGCGCCAGCAGCCAAACGGGACAGGGGGTTTACGAGCAGTACTTC

v_call: TRBV7-8
d_call: -
j_call: TRBJ1-1
cdr3_length: 13
clone_size: -
cdr3_aa: CASSLWAATEAFF
cdr3_nt: TGTGCCAGCAGCTTATGGGCTGCCACTGAAGCTTTCTTT

v_call: TRBV10-3
d_call: TRBD2
j_call: TRBJ2-7
cdr3_length: 15
clone_size: -
cdr3_aa: CAISESWGGSYEQYF
cdr3_nt: TGTGCCATCAGTGAATCCTGGGGGGGCTCCTACGAGCAGTACTTC

v_call: TRBV5-4
d_call: -
j_call: TRBJ2-7
cdr3_length: 14
clone_size: -
cdr3_aa: CASSQVLQGGEQYF
cdr3_nt: TGTGCCAGCAGCCAAGTGCTTCAGGGCGGCGAGCAGTACTTC

v_call: TRBV7-9
d_call: TRBD2
j_call: TRBJ2-1
cdr3_length: 16
clone_size: -
cdr3_aa: CASSFLAGAFPNEQFF
cdr3_nt: TGTGCCAGCAGCTTCCTAGCGGGAGCTTTCCCCAATGAGCAGTTCTTC

v_call: TRBV27
d_call: -
j_call: TRBJ1-5
cdr3_length: 14
clone_size: -
cdr3_aa: CASSLVLSNQPQHF
cdr3_nt: TGTGCCAGCAGTTTAGTCCTTAGCAATCAGCCCCAGCATTTT

v_call: TRBV21-1
d_call: -
j_call: TRBJ2-3
cdr3_length: 13
clone_size: -
cdr3_aa: CASSRRPTDTQYF
cdr3_nt: TGTGCCAGCAGCAGAAGACCCACAGATACGCAGTATTTT

v_call: TRBV2
d_call: TRBD2
j_call: TRBJ2-7
cdr3_length: 14
clone_size: -
cdr3_aa: CASSKRLASYEQYF
cdr3_nt: TGTGCCAGCAGTAAAAGACTAGCATCGTACGAGCAGTACTTC

v_call: TRBV6-6
d_call: -
j_call: TRBJ2-5
cdr3_length: 14
clone_size: -
cdr3_aa: CASSYGRGQETQYF
cdr3_nt: TGTGCCAGCAGTTATGGCCGGGGACAAGAGACCCAGTACTTC

v_call: TRBV5-1
d_call: -
j_call: TRBJ2-3
cdr3_length: 14
clone_size: few
cdr3_aa: CASSLVGVGNTQYF
cdr3_nt: TGCGCCAGCAGCTTGGTCGGGGTTGGGAATACGCAGTATTTT

v_call: TRBV6-1
d_call: TRBD1
j_call: TRBJ1-1
cdr3_length: 14
clone_size: -
cdr3_aa: CASSTGTGVTEAFF
cdr3_nt: TGTGCCAGCAGTACCGGGACAGGGGTCACTGAAGCTTTCTTT

v_call: TRBV28
d_call: TRBD1
j_call: TRBJ2-7
cdr3_length: 14
clone_size: once
cdr3_aa: CASSGQGEAYEQYF
cdr3_nt: TGTGCCAGCAGCGGACAGGGGGAGGCCTACGAGCAGTACTTC

v_call: TRBV19
d_call: -
j_call: TRBJ2-7
cdr3_length: 14
clone_size: -
cdr3_aa: CASSTPYSPYEQYF
cdr3_nt: TGTGCCAGTAGTACCCCGTACAGTCCCTACGAGCAGTACTTC

v_call: TRBV18
d_call: -
j_call: TRBJ2-1
cdr3_length: 17
clone_size: -
cdr3_aa: CASSPRFGGSSYNEQFF
cdr3_nt: TGTGCCAGCTCACCGAGGTTTGGTGGTAGCTCCTACAATGAGCAGTTCTTC